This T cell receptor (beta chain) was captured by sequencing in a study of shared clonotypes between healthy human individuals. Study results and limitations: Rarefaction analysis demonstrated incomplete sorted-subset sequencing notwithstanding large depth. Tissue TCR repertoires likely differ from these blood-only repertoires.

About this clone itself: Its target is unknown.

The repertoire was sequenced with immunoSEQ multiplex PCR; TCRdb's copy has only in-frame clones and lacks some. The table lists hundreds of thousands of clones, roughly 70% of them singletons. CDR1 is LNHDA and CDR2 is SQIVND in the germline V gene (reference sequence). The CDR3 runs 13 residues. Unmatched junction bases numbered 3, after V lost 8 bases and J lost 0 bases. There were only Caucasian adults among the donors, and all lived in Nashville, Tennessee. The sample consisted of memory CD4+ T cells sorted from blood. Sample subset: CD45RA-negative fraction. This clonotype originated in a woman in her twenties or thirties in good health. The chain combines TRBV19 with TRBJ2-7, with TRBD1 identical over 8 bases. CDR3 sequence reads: CASWDRSSYEQYF. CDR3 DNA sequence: TGTGCCAGTTGGGACAGGTCCTCCTACGAGCAGTACTTC. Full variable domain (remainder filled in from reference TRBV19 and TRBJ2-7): DGGITQSPKYLFRKEGQNVTLSCEQNLNHDAMYWYRQDPGQGLRLIYYSQIVNDFQKGDIAEGYSVSREKKESFPLTVTSAQKNPTAFYLCASWDRSSYEQYFGPGTRLTVT.